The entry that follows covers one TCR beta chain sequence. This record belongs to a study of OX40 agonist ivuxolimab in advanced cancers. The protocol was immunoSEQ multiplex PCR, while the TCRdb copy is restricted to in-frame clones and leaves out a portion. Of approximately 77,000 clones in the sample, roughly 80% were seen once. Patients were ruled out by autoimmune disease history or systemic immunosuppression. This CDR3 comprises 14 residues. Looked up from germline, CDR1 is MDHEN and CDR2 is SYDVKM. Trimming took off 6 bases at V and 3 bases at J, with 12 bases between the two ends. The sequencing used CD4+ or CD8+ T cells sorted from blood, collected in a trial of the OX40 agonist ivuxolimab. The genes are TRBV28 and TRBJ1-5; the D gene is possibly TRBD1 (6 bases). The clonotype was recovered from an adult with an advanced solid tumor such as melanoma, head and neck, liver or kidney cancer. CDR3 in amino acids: CASRGGQINQPQHF. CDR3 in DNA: TGTGCCAGCAGGGGAGGACAGATCAATCAGCCCCAGCATTTT.